Listed here are 28 T cell receptor beta chains from one sample, sequenced in a study of memory CD8 T cells in hepatitis C reinfection. Time point reported: pre-reinfection, 55 to 20 weeks before reinfection detection. The sorted cells went straight to TCR sequencing with no prior in vitro expansion. Sequenced by immunoSEQ multiplex PCR; TCRdb stores in-frame clones only, minus some. The sample has roughly 6,200 clones, 85% to 90% seen once. What was sequenced was naive CD8+ T cells sorted from blood. These receptors all stem from a man in his fifties with hepatitis C virus infection.

V gene TRBV11-3 combines with J gene TRBJ2-7, with 7 bases fitting TRBD2. V dropped 3 bases and J dropped 4; count of bases not matched to a gene: 3. CDR3 length: 13 residues. The germline gives CDR1 SGHNT, CDR2 YENEEA. This CDR3 is CASSFSSGYEQYF. CDR3 bases: TGTGCCAGCAGCTTCTCTAGCGGATACGAGCAGTACTTC.

The chain recombines TRBV14 with TRBJ2-5, with 8 bases fitting TRBD2. The J call may be wrong; the DNA end is better matched by TRBJ2-7. The CDR3 totals 17 residues. Germline CDR1 SGHDN, CDR2 FVKESK. CDR3 sequence (DNA): TGTGCCAGCAGCCAAGTCGGACTAGCCCTAAACACCTACGAGCAGTACTTC. It specifies CASSQVGLALNTYEQYF.

Only one count was recorded for this clone. The chain is built from TRBV29-1 and TRBJ2-5; tentative D call: TRBD2 (6 bases). Germline V gives CDR1 SQVTM, CDR2 ANQGSEA. V shed 0 bases and J shed 5 bases, with 19 bases lying between them. The CDR3 extends over 16 amino acids. The CDR3 DNA sequence: TGCAGCGTTGAAGATAACAGCGGGTACCCCCGTGAGACCCAGTACTTC. Translation: CSVEDNSGYPRETQYF.

The chain combines TRBV27 with TRBJ1-1; 12 bases align to TRBD1. The CDR3 covers 17 residues. Germline V lookup: CDR1 MNHEY, CDR2 SMNVEV (reference sequence). Germline trimming cut 1 base from V and 5 bases from J; bases unmatched to any gene: 8. The CDR3 DNA reads as TGTGCCAGCAGTTTATACGGGACAGGGGGCGGAGGTACTGAAGCTTTCTTT. This encodes CASSLYGTGGGGTEAFF.

This chain links TRBV4-2 with TRBJ2-3; 9 nucleotides agree with TRBD2. CDR3 length equals 17 residues. Germline V gene data show CDR1 as LGHNA and CDR2 as YNFKEQ. Unmatched junction bases numbered 4, after V lost 0 bases and J lost 0 bases. The CDR3 DNA reads TGTGCCAGCAGCCAAGAGACTAGCGGTGCTAGCACAGATACGCAGTATTTT. Translation gives CASSQETSGASTDTQYF.

This clone has just one count. The chain has TRBV28 and TRBJ1-3; TRBD1 might be the D (5 bases). V dropped 7 bases and J dropped 3 bases, with 13 bases sitting between them. The CDR3 is 14 residues long. Germline CDR1 and CDR2: MDHEN and SYDVKM. The DNA for the CDR3 is TGTGCCAGCAAGGGACTGTCGATTGGAAACACCATATATTTT. It is translated as CASKGLSIGNTIYF.

About this clone: A read error may produce the germline difference seen at one junction end. The chain combines TRBV7-9 with TRBJ2-5; D not resolved. Germline loops: CDR1 SEHNR, CDR2 FQNEAQ (reference sequence). The CDR3 has 15 residues. DNA of the CDR3: TGTGCCAGCAGCCTCCTCCTCGATTCCCCAGAGGCCCAGTACTTC. Its protein product is CASSLLLDSPEAQYF.

This clone was detected only once. The V gene is TRBV30, the J gene TRBJ2-6, with 11 nucleotides matching TRBD1. CDR3 length: 16 amino acids. Germline V lookup: CDR1 GTSNPN, CDR2 SVGIG (reference sequence). V trimming: 5 bases; J trimming: 0 bases; junction bases outside the gene matches: 3. The DNA for the CDR3 is TGTGCCTGGGGGGGACAGGGGGTCTCTGGGGCCAACGTCCTGACTTTC. Its protein is CAWGGQGVSGANVLTF.

The chain is built from TRBV11-3 and TRBJ2-1; 9 bases match TRBD1. Germline CDR1 reads SGHNT; CDR2 reads YENEEA. This CDR3 has 16 amino acids. V lost 5 bases to trimming and J lost 5 bases; unmatched junction nucleotides: 10. As DNA, the CDR3 is TGTGCCAGCAGCCCCCGGGACAGGGCCTTGGACAATGAGCAGTTCTTC. As protein: CASSPRDRALDNEQFF.

V usage is TRBV7-9 and J usage is TRBJ2-7, with 7 positions matching TRBD2. CDR1 is SEHNR, CDR2 FQNEAQ, per germline (reference sequence). V trimming: 2 bases; J trimming: 1 base; junction bases outside the gene matches: 8. This CDR3 contains 16 residues. The CDR3 here is CASSLTPGGGSYEQYF. CDR3 in DNA: TGTGCCAGCAGCTTAACCCCGGGGGGAGGATCCTACGAGCAGTACTTC.

The genes are TRBV27 and TRBJ2-7, with TRBD1 matching over 10 bases. Trimming at V came to 4 bases and at J to 4 bases, leaving 4 bases not matched to a gene. Germline V CDR1 and CDR2: MNHEY, SMNVEV (reference sequence). There are 14 residues in the CDR3. CDR3 amino acids: CASSSWDRGYEQYF. As DNA, the CDR3 is TGTGCCAGCAGTTCATGGGACAGGGGATACGAGCAGTACTTC.

This clone was seen only once. The junction departs from the called germline gene at one end, perhaps through a read error. The J gene is TRBJ2-2, the V gene TRBV7-8; a possible D gene is TRBD2 (7 bases). Germline V gives CDR1 SGHVS, CDR2 FQNEAQ. CDR3 length: 17 amino acids. The CDR3 protein is CASSSLAGAAKTGELFF. The CDR3, as DNA: TGTGCCAGCAGCTCCCTTGCGGGGGCGGCGAAGACCGGGGAGCTGTTTTTT. Full variable domain (rest looked up from reference TRBV7-8 and TRBJ2-2): GAGVSQSPRYKVAKRGQDVALRCDPISGHVSLFWYQQALGQGPEFLTYFQNEAQLDKSGLPSDRFFAERPEGSVSTLKIQRTQQEDSAVYLCASSSLAGAAKTGELFFGEGSRLTVL.

The chain has TRBV18 and TRBJ2-7; 8 nucleotides match TRBD1. The V gene end was trimmed by 2 bases and the J gene end by 7 bases; junction bases not matched to a gene: 13. Germline V gene sequence: CDR1 KGHSH, CDR2 LQKENI. The CDR3 has 16 residues. The DNA for the CDR3 is TGTGCCAGCTCACCAACTCCAGGACAGGGAGTGCATGAGCAGTACTTC. It yields the protein CASSPTPGQGVHEQYF.

The chain links TRBV7-2 to TRBJ2-5; TRBD1 aligns across 9 bases. TRBJ2-7 explains the end of the DNA better; the J call may be wrong. Germline V CDR1 and CDR2: SGHTA, FQGNSA. The CDR3 is 13 amino acids. CDR3: CASRGGQGYEQYF. The CDR3 bases are TGTGCCAGCAGAGGGGGACAGGGCTACGAGCAGTACTTC.

The gene calls are TRBV7-9 and TRBJ1-1, with D perhaps TRBD1 (5 bases). V was shortened by 10 bases and J by 5 bases, with 11 bases between the two germline ends. This CDR3 is built from 11 residues. CDR1 and CDR2 from the germline V gene are SEHNR and FQNEAQ (reference sequence). In DNA form, the CDR3 reads TGTGCCACCATGGGGGGGACTGAAGCTTTCTTT. Translating it yields CATMGGTEAFF.

V gene TRBV18 combines with J gene TRBJ1-1; D gene uncertain. The germline V and J ends were trimmed by 2 bases and 0 bases, with 4 bases remaining between them. CDR3 length: 13 amino acids. Germline V CDR1 and CDR2: KGHSH, LQKENI. The DNA for the CDR3 is TGTGCCAGCTCACCAGCGGTGAACACTGAAGCTTTCTTT. Protein sequence: CASSPAVNTEAFF.

The V gene is TRBV18, the J gene TRBJ2-3, with 11 bases identical to TRBD1. The length of the CDR3 is 15 residues. CDR1 and CDR2 (germline): KGHSH, LQKENI. After removal of 2 bases from V and 4 bases from J, the junction contained 2 bases not matched to a gene. The CDR3 sequence: CASSPSGQGADTQYF. The DNA of the CDR3 is TGTGCCAGCTCACCATCGGGACAGGGGGCAGATACGCAGTATTTT.

The V and J genes are TRBV5-8 and TRBJ2-5; D gene ambiguous. The J call is doubtful: the DNA matches TRBJ2-7 better. Germline V gives CDR1 SGHTS, CDR2 YDEGEE. The CDR3 is 12 amino acids. The chain's CDR3 is CASSLGNSEQYF. The CDR3 DNA sequence: TGTGCCAGCAGCTTGGGTAACTCCGAGCAGTACTTC.

The chain couples TRBV2 to TRBJ1-2; the D is unclear. Looked up from germline, CDR1 is SNHLY and CDR2 is FYNNEI. With 8 bases removed from V and 0 bases from J, the gap between germline ends came to 10 bases. The CDR3 consists of 13 residues. For the CDR3, the DNA is TGTGCCAGCGCAGAGGAAGCTAACTATGGCTACACCTTC. As protein: CASAEEANYGYTF.

J is TRBJ2-1 and V is TRBV7-9, with TRBD1 as a possible D gene (6 bases). CDR1 is SEHNR and CDR2 is FQNEAQ in the germline V gene (reference sequence). The CDR3 sequence is 16 residues long. Between the trimmed V and J ends, which lost 0 bases and 7 bases, there was a span of 16 bases. The CDR3: CASSLAPQGPRNEQFF. CDR3 nucleotide sequence: TGTGCCAGCAGCTTAGCTCCCCAGGGGCCGCGGAATGAGCAGTTCTTC.

This sequence joins TRBV7-2 and TRBJ1-1; no firm D call. CDR1 is SGHTA, CDR2 FQGNSA, per germline. With 2 bases removed from V and 3 bases from J, the gap between germline ends came to 13 bases. This CDR3 region has 15 residues. The CDR3 reads CASSLRRALDTEAFF. The CDR3 DNA reads as TGTGCCAGCAGCTTACGGAGGGCTTTGGACACTGAAGCTTTCTTT.

The V call is TRBV12-2, the J call TRBJ2-5; the table names TRBD2, a call not compared with the DNA. TRBV12-2 is recorded as a pseudogene. This CDR3 contains 14 residues. CDR3 DNA: TGTGCAAGTCGCTTAGGCTGCGGGGAAGAGACCCAGTACTTC. Amino acid sequence: CASRLGCGEETQYF.

The V and J genes are TRBV14 and TRBJ2-7; perhaps TRBD1 as D (6 bases). The ends were cut back, 0 bases at V and 2 bases at J, with 11 bases in the middle. Germline CDR1 is SGHDN and CDR2 is FVKESK. This CDR3 is 15 amino acids long. Written as DNA, the CDR3 is TGTGCCAGCAGCCAAGACCAGGGGCCCCCCTACGAGCAGTACTTC. Protein product: CASSQDQGPPYEQYF.

The chain recombines TRBV27 with TRBJ1-1; 7 nucleotides line up with TRBD1. Germline lookup yields CDR1 MNHEY and CDR2 SMNVEV (reference sequence). The CDR3 is 14 amino acids. V shed 5 bases, J shed 7 bases, and the junction held 10 bases outside the gene matches. The CDR3 bases are TGTGCCAGCAGTCGCAATCCGACAGGGAATGAAGCTTTCTTT. Its protein product is CASSRNPTGNEAFF.

Concerning this clone: The junction shows a germline mismatch at one end, possibly a read error. The V gene is TRBV7-7, the J gene TRBJ2-5, with 11 bases identical to TRBD1. The J call may be wrong; the DNA end is better matched by TRBJ2-7. Per germline, CDR1 SSHAT and CDR2 FNYEAQ (reference sequence). This CDR3 contains 15 residues. The CDR3 DNA reads as TGTGCTAGCAGCTTGGGACAGGGGGAATCCTACGAGCAGTACTTC. It specifies CASSLGQGESYEQYF.

V gene TRBV7-2 combines with J gene TRBJ2-1; no reliable D call. The germline V gene encodes CDR1 SGHTA and CDR2 FQGNSA. This CDR3 is built from 12 residues. V lost 5 bases, J lost 3 bases, and 5 bases lay in between. Here the CDR3 reads CASSPLYNEQFF. DNA of the CDR3: TGTGCCAGCAGCCCCCTCTACAATGAGCAGTTCTTC. Full variable domain (remainder filled in from reference TRBV7-2 and TRBJ2-1): GAGVSQSPSNKVTEKGKDVELRCDPISGHTALYWYRQSLGQGLEFLIYFQGNSAPDKSGLPSDRFSAERTGGSVSTLTIQRTQQEDSAVYLCASSPLYNEQFFGPGTRLTVL.

The rearrangement uses TRBV11-3 and TRBJ2-7; unclear D gene. V lost 5 bases to trimming and J lost 3 bases, with 11 bases between them. The CDR3 consists of 13 residues. CDR1 is SGHNT and CDR2 is YENEEA in the germline V gene. The CDR3 region is CASSLTVNYEQYF. Written as DNA, the CDR3 is TGTGCCAGCAGCCTCACAGTAAACTACGAGCAGTACTTC.

This chain joins TRBV7-6 and TRBJ2-5; tentative D call: TRBD2 (6 bases). CDR3 length equals 15 residues. V shed 1 base and J shed 2 bases, with 11 bases lying between them. Germline CDR1 SGHVS, CDR2 FNYEAQ. The CDR3 DNA is TGTGCCAGCAGCTTAGAAACTAGCAGTCAAGAGACCCAGTACTTC. The encoded protein is CASSLETSSQETQYF.